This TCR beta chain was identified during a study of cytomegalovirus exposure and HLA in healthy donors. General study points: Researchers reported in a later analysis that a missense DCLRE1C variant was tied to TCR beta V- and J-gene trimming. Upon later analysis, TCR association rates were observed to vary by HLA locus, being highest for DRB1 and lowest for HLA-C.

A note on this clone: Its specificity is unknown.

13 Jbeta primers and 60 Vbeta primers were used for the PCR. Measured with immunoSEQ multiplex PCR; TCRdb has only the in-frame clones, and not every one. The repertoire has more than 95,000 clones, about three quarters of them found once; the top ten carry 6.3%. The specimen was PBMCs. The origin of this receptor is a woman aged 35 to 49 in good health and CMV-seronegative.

This chain's CDR3 is CASSPQGVEAFF. Here the CDR3 DNA reads TGTGCCAGCAGCCCCCAGGGGGTTGAAGCTTTCTTT. V is TRBV7-2 and J is TRBJ1-1; TRBD1 agrees at 7 bases. J lost 7 bases, V lost 5 bases, and 4 bases had no gene match. The CDR3 length is 12 residues. Germline CDR1 SGHTA, CDR2 FQGNSA.